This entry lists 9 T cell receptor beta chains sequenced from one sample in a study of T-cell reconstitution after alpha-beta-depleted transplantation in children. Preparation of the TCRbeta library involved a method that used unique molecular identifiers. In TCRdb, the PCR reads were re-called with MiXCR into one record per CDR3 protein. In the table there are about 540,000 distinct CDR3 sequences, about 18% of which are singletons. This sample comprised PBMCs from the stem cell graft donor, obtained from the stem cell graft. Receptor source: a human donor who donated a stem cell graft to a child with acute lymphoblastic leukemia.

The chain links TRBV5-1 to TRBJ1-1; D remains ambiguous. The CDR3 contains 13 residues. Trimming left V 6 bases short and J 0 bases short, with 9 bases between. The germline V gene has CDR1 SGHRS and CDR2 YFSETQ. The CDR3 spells CASNTGLNTEAFF. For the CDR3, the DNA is TGCGCCAGCAACACGGGTCTGAACACTGAAGCTTTCTTT.

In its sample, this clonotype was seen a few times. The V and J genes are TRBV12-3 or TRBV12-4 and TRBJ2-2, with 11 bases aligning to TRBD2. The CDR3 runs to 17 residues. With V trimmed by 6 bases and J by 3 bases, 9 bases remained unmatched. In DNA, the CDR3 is TGTGCCAGCAGCCGCCCACCTAGCGGGAGGCACACCGGGGAGCTGTTTTTT. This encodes CASSRPPSGRHTGELFF.

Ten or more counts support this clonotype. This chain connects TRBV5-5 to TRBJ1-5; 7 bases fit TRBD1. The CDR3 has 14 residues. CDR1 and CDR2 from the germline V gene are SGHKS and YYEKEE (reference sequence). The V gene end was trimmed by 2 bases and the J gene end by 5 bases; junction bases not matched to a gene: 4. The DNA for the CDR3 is TGTGCCAGCAGCTTACGACAGGGTGATCAGCCCCAGCATTTT. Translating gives CASSLRQGDQPQHF.

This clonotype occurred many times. CDR3 sequence (DNA): TGTGCCATCAGTGAAAGGGACAGGGCCACAGATACGCAGTATTTT. Translated, it gives CAISERDRATDTQYF. This chain links TRBV10-3 with TRBJ2-3; 9 nucleotides agree with TRBD1. The V gene end was trimmed by 3 bases and the J gene end by 2 bases; junction bases not matched to a gene: 3. Germline loops: CDR1 ENHRY, CDR2 SYGVKD. The CDR3 runs to 15 residues.

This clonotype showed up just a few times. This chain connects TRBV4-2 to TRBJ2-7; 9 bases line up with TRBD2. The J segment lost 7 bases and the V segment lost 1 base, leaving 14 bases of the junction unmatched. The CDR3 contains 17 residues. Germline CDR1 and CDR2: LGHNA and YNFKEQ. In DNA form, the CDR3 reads TGTGCCAGCAGCCAAGTGAAAGGACTAGCGAACCTAGGGGAGCAGTACTTC. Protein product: CASSQVKGLANLGEQYF.

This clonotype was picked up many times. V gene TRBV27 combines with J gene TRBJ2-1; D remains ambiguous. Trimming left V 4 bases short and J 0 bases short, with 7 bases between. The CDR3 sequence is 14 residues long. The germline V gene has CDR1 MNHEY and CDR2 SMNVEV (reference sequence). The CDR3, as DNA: TGTGCCAGCAGTTCAGGCGGCTCCTACAATGAGCAGTTCTTC. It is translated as CASSSGGSYNEQFF.

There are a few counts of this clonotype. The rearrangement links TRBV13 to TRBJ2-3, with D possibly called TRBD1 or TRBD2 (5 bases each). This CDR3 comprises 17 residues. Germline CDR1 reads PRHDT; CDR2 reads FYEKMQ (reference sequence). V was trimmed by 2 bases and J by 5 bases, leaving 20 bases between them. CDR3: CASSLSGVAGTGDTQYF. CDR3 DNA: TGTGCCAGCAGCTTATCCGGGGTTGCTGGCACAGGAGATACGCAGTATTTT.

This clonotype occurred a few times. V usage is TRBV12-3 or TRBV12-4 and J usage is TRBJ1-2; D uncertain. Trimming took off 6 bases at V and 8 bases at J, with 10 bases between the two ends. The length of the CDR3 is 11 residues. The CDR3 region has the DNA TGTGCCAGCAGCAACTACGGGGGCTACACCTTC. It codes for CASSNYGGYTF.

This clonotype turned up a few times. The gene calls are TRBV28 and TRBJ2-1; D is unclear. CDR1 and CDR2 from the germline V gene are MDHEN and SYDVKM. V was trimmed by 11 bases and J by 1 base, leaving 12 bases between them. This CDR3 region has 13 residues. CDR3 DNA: TGTGCCTGTTTGGGCGGTTCCTACAATGAGCAGTTCTTC. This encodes CACLGGSYNEQFF. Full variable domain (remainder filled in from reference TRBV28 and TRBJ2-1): DVKVTQSSRYLVKRTGEKVFLECVQDMDHENMFWYRQDPGLGLRLIYFSYDVKMKEKGDIPEGYSVSREKKERFSLILESASTNQTSMYLCACLGGSYNEQFFGPGTRLTVL.